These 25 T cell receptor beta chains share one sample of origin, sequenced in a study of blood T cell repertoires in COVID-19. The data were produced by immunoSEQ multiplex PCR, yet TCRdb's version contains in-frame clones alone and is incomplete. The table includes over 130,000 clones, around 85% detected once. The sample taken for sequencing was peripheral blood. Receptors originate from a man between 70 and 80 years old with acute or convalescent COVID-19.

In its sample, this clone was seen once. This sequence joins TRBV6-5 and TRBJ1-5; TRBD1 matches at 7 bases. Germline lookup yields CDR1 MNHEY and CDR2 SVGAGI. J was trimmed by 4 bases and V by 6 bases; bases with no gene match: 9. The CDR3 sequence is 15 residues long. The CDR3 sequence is CASSPDRTENQPQHF. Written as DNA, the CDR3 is TGTGCCAGCAGCCCGGACAGGACAGAGAATCAGCCCCAGCATTTT.

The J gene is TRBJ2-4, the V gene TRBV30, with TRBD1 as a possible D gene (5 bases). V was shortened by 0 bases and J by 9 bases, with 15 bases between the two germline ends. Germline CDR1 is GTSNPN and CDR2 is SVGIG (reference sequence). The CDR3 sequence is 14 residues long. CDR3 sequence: CAWSVSGLKGIQYF. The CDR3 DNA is TGTGCCTGGAGTGTATCAGGGCTAAAGGGCATTCAGTACTTC.

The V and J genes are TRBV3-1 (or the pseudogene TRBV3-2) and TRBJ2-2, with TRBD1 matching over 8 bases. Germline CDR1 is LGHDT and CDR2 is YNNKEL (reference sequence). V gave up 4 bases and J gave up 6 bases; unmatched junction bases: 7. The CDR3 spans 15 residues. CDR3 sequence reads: CASSLGTGGAGELFF. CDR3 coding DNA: TGTGCCAGCAGCCTCGGGACAGGTGGGGCCGGGGAGCTGTTTTTT.

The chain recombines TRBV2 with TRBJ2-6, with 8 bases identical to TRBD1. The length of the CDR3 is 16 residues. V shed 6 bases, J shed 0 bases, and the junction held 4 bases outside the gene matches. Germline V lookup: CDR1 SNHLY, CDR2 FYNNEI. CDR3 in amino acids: CASRTDRDSGANVLTF. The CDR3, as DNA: TGTGCCAGCAGAACGGACAGGGACTCTGGGGCCAACGTCCTGACTTTC.

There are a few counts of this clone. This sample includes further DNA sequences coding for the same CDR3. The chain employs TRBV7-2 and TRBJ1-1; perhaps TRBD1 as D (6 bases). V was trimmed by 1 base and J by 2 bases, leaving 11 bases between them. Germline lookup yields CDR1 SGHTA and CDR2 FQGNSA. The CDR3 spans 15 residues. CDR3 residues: CASSLGGHSNTEAFF. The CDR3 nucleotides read TGTGCCAGCAGCTTAGGGGGACACTCCAACACTGAAGCTTTCTTT.

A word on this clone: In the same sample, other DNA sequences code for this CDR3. CDR3 loop: CASSLTRGNQPQHF. The DNA for the CDR3 is TGTGCCAGCAGTTTAACTCGAGGCAATCAGCCCCAGCATTTT. V usage is TRBV28 and J usage is TRBJ1-5; D is uncertain. V lost 2 bases and J 2 bases, leaving 7 bases between the germline ends. The germline V gene encodes CDR1 MDHEN and CDR2 SYDVKM. The CDR3 contains 14 residues.

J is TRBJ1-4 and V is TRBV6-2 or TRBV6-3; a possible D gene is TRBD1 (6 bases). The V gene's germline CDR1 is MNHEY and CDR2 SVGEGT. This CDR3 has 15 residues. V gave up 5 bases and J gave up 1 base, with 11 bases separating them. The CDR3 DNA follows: TGTGCCAGCAGTACCCGACAGGAAACTAATGAAAAACTGTTTTTT. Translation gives CASSTRQETNEKLFF.

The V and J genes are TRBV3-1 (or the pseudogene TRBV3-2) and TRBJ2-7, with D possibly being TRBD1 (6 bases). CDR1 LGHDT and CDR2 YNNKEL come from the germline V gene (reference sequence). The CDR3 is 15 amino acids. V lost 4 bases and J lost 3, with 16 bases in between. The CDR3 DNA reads TGTGCCAGCAGCCCATCAGGGGACCTCAGCTACGAGCAGTACTTC. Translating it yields CASSPSGDLSYEQYF.

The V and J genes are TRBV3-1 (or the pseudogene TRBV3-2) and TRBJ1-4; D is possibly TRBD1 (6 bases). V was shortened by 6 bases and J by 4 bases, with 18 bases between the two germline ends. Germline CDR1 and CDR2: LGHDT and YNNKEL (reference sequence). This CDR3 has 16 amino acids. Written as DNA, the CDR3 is TGTGCCAGCAGTTTAGCCGCAGGGGCCTATAATGAAAAACTGTTTTTT. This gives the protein CASSLAAGAYNEKLFF.

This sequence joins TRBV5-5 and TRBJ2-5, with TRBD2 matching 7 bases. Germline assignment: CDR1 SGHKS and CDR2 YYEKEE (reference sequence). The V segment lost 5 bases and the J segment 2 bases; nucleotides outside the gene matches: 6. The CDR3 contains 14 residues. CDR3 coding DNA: TGTGCCAGCAGTATAGGGACTATACAAGAGACCCAGTACTTC. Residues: CASSIGTIQETQYF.

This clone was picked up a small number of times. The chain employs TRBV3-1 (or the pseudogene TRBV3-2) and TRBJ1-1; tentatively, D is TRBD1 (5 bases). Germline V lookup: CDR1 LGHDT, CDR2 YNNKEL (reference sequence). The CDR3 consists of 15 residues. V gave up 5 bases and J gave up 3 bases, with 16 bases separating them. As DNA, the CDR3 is TGTGCCAGCAGCGCAGTAGGGGCCGCCCACACTGAAGCTTTCTTT. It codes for CASSAVGAAHTEAFF.

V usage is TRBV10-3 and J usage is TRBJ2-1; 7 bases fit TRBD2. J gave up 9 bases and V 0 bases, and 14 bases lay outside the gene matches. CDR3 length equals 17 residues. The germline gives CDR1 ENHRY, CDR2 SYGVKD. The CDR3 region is CAISESGLAVPSGEQFF. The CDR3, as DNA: TGTGCCATCAGTGAGTCGGGGCTAGCGGTGCCTAGTGGTGAGCAGTTCTTC.

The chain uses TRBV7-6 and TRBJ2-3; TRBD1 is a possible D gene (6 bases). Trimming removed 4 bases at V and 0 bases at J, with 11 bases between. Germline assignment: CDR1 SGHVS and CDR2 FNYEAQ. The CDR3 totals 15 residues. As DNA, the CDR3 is TGTGCCAGCAGCTCGCCGACAGGAAGCACAGATACGCAGTATTTT. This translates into CASSSPTGSTDTQYF.

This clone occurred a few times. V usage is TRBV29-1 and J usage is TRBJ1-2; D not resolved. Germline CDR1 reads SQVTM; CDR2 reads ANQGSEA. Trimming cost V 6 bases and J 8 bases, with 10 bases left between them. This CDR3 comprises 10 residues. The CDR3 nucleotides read TGCAGCGTAGGCGGAGGCGGCTACACCTTC. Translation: CSVGGGGYTF.

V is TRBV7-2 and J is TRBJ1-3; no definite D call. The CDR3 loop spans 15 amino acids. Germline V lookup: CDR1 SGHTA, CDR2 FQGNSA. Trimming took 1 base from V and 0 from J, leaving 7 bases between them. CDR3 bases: TGTGCCAGCAGCTTAGGACTCGTCTCTGGAAACACCATATATTTT. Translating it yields CASSLGLVSGNTIYF.

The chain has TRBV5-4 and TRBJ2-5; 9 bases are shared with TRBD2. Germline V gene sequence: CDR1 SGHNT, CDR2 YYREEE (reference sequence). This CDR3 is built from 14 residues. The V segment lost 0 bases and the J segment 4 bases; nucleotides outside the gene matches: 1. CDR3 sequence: CASSLELAGETQYF. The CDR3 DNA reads TGTGCCAGCAGCTTGGAACTAGCGGGAGAGACCCAGTACTTC.

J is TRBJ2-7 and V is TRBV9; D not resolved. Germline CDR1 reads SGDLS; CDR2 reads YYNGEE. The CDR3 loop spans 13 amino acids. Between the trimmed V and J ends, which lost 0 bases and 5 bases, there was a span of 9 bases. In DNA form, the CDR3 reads TGTGCCAGCAGCGTAGGCTTCCAGGACGAGCAGTACTTC. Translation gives CASSVGFQDEQYF.

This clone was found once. DNA for the CDR3: TGTGCCAGCAGTTACCGCGTAGCCACCGGGGAGCTGTTTTTT. Residues: CASSYRVATGELFF. V usage is TRBV6-6 and J usage is TRBJ2-2; no firm D call. The V end lost 2 bases, the J end lost 4 bases, and 8 bases lay between the germline ends. The CDR3 has 14 residues. CDR1 is MNHNY and CDR2 is SVGAGI in the germline V gene (reference sequence).

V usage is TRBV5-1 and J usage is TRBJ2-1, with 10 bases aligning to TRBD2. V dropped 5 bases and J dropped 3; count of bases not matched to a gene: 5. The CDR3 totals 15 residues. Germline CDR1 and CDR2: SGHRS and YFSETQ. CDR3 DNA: TGCGCCAGCAGTCGGACTAGCGGAGTCTACAATGAGCAGTTCTTC. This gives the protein CASSRTSGVYNEQFF.

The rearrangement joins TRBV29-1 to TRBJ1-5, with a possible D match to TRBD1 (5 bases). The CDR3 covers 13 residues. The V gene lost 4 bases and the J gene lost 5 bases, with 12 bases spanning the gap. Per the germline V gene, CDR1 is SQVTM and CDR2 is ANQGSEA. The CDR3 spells CSVAEGGDQPQHF. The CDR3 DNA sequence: TGCAGCGTTGCTGAGGGAGGGGATCAGCCCCAGCATTTT. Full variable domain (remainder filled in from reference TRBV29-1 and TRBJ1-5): SAVISQKPSRDICQRGTSLTIQCQVDSQVTMMFWYRQQPGQSLTLIATANQGSEATYESGFVIDKFPISRPNLTFSTLTVSNMSPEDSSIYLCSVAEGGDQPQHFGDGTRLSIL.

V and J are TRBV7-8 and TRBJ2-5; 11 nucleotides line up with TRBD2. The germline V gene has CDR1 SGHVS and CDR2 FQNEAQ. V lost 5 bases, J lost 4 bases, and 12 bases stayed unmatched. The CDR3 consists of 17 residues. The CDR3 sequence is CASSIFSGRARGETQYF. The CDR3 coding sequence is TGTGCCAGCAGCATATTTAGCGGGAGGGCCCGGGGAGAGACCCAGTACTTC.

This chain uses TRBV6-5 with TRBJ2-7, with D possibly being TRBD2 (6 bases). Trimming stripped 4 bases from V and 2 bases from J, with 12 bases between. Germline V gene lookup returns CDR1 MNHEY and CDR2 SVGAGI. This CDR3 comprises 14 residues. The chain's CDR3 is CASSSTGLPYEQYF. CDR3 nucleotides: TGTGCCAGCAGTTCGACGGGACTGCCCTACGAGCAGTACTTC.

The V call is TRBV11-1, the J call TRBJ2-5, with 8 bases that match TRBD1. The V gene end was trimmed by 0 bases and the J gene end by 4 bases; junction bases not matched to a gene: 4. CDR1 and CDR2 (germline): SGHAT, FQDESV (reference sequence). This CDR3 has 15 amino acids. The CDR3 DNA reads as TGTGCCAGCAGCTTAGCCGGCAGGGGGCGAGAGACCCAGTACTTC. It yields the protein CASSLAGRGRETQYF.

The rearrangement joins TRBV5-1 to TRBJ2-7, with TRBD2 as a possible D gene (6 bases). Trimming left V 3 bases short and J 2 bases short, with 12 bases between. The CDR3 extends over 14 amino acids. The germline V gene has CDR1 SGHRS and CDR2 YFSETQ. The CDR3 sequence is CASSSEGLTYEQYF. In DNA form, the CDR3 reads TGCGCCAGCAGCTCGGAGGGGTTAACCTACGAGCAGTACTTC.

The CDR3 region is CASSARGDYYEQYF. Written as DNA, the CDR3 is TGTGCCAGCAGTGCCAGGGGGGATTACTACGAGCAGTACTTC. The rearrangement uses TRBV27 and TRBJ2-7; the D gene is possibly TRBD1 (7 bases). The V end was cut by 5 bases, the J end by 3 bases, with 14 bases between. Germline V lookup: CDR1 MNHEY, CDR2 SMNVEV (reference sequence). This CDR3 spans 14 amino acids.